Given below is one T cell receptor beta chain in context. Its antigen target is currently unknown. No base quality information exists; no much larger clone differs at one position. Patients with autoimmune disease history or receiving systemic immunosuppression were excluded from the trial. Peripheral blood for TCR sequencing was collected from all dose cohorts at baseline, on cycle 4 day 1, and on cycle 7 day 1. The samples were drawn from a first-in-human, open-label, multicenter phase I dose-escalation trial of ivuxolimab. The trial enrolled adults with locally advanced or metastatic head and neck squamous cell, hepatocellular, melanoma or renal cell carcinoma. Before TCR sequencing, CD4+ T cells and CD8+ T cells were sorted from peripheral blood as separate populations. The entry originates in a study of OX40 agonist ivuxolimab in advanced cancers. Background on the whole study: Ivuxolimab was an agonistic, fully human IgG2 monoclonal antibody directed against OX40 (CD134), a costimulatory receptor. Intravenous ivuxolimab was administered to patients every 2 weeks at six dose levels: 0.01, 0.1, 0.3, 1.5, 3 and 10 mg/kg. Among the roughly 54 dose-escalation patients, about 19 had hepatocellular carcinoma, roughly 15 melanoma, 9 renal cell carcinoma and 9 head and neck cancer. The dose-escalation cohort was over 70% male with a mean age of about 54 years, ranging from about 23 to 85. Patients were allowed to have had prior anti-PD-1, anti-PD-L1 or anti-CTLA-4 therapy, and 30% to 40% of the dose-escalation patients had previously received checkpoint inhibitors. Partial responses occurred in three dose-escalation patients, of whom one had hepatocellular carcinoma and two had cutaneous melanoma. The point of sequencing TCRbeta in the periphery was to test whether ivuxolimab changed TCR sequence diversity and drove clonal T-cell expansion. The paper reports the monotherapy dose-escalation portion (N = 52 patients) of the phase I ivuxolimab trial. General findings and caveats noted by the study authors: Low levels of normalized T-cell clonal expansion were also shown by some nonresponding patients. After ivuxolimab, more expanded clones were found on average in CD8+ T cells than in CD4+ T cells. The antigen specificity of the peripheral T cells that underwent clonal expansion was not determined. In the 0.1-3.0 mg/kg groups, partial responders were among the patients with the lowest normalized peripheral clonal expansion, particularly in CD8+ T cells. At doses of 0.1 to 3.0 mg/kg, clonal expansion of both CD4+ and CD8+ T cells in blood was seen between baseline and week 6.

For sequencing of the TCRbeta CDR3 region, genomic DNA was extracted from the sorted cells. The immunoSEQ Assay was used to sequence the TCRbeta CDR3 regions. TCRdb re-hosts the immuneACCESS table, in-frame sequences only. Its copies lack some clones; in the studies checked, an unresolved V gene accounts for under half of them, and the cause for the rest is not known. The sample contains 50,000 or so clones, 80% to 95% of them found a single time. The ten most abundant clones make up roughly 12% of the sample. The germline V gene provides CDR1 SNHLY and CDR2 FYNNEI. V loses 6 bases, J loses 5 bases, and the germline ends lie 14 bases apart. The CDR3 measures 13 amino acids from cysteine to phenylalanine. Of all the DNA, just the CDR3 is kept, 39 bases in frame from base 1.

The source was CD4+ or CD8+ T cells sorted from blood, collected in a trial of the OX40 agonist ivuxolimab. This receptor was identified in an adult with an advanced solid tumor such as melanoma, head and neck, liver or kidney cancer. This chain joins TRBV2 to TRBJ2-7; the D gene lacks a confident call. CDR3 reads: CASRSDNGNEQYF. The DNA is as follows: TGTGCCAGCAGGTCCGACAATGGCAACGAGCAGTACTTC.